The clone carrying this T cell receptor beta chain was detected a few times. These data come from a study of beta chain features in type 1 diabetes. The isolated RNA, all of it, was reverse transcribed, so expressed TCRB transcripts were what got sequenced. TCRdb's copy holds only in-frame clones and misses some; the assay was immunoSEQ multiplex PCR. The sample consists of under 250,000 clones, roughly an eighth of them appearing once. The CDR3 covers 14 residues. The ends were cut back, 1 base at V and 2 bases at J, with 8 bases in the middle. Germline lookup yields CDR1 MGHRA and CDR2 YSYEKL. V and J are TRBV4-1 and TRBJ1-2; D might be TRBD1 (5 bases). Sequencing was performed on naive CD4+ T cells from blood. The sequence was obtained from a woman between 40 and 55 years old in good health. The CDR3 here is CASSQADRNYGYTF. CDR3 nucleotide sequence: TGCGCCAGCAGCCAAGCCGACAGAAACTATGGCTACACCTTC.